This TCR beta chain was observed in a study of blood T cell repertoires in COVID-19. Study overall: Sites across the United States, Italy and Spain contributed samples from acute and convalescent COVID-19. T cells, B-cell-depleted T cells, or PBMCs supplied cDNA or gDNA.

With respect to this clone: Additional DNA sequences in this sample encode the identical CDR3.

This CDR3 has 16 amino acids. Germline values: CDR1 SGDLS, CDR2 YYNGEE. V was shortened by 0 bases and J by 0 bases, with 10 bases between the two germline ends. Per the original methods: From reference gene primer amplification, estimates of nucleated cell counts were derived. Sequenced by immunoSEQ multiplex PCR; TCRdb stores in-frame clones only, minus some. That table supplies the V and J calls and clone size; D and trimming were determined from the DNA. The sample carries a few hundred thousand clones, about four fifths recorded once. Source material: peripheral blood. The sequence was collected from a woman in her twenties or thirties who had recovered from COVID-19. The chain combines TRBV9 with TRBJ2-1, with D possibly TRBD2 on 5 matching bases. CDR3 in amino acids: CASSVGLAGSYNEQFF. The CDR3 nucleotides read TGTGCCAGCAGCGTAGGGTTGGCGGGCTCCTACAATGAGCAGTTCTTC.